The sequence of this T cell receptor beta chain was determined in a study of CD8+CD57+ T cells in acquired aplastic anemia. Study summary: Quantities of DNA derived from sorted CD4+ and CD8+ cells averaged 3.2 ug. Regarding the study as a whole: Patients and controls shared approximately 30 CD8+ CDR3 sequences, highly expressed in patients.

In regard to this clonotype: Its target is unknown.

The CDR3 consists of 19 residues. The V and J ends lost 6 bases and 0 bases respectively, with 25 bases between them. Germline V lookup: CDR1 KGHDR, CDR2 SFDVKD. Genomic DNA constituted the template upon which TCR beta VDJ and CDR3 profiling was performed. TCRdb reanalysed the reads using MiXCR and keeps one entry per CDR3 protein. The data contain about 190,000 distinct CDR3 sequences, roughly half of them singletons. The chain couples TRBV24-1 to TRBJ1-2, with a weak D call TRBD1 (5 bases). Source material: sorted CD4+, CD8+, or CD8+CD57+ T cells (not recorded which) from PBMCs. The TCR originated in a human donor in good health, serving as a control. CDR3 loop: CATSTQTITGTEANYGYTF. The DNA for the CDR3 is TGTGCCACCAGTACTCAAACAATAACAGGTACCGAAGCTAACTATGGCTACACCTTC.